This T cell receptor (beta chain) was captured in a study of cytomegalovirus exposure and HLA in healthy donors. When sampled, the donors appeared nominally healthy, though they likely had unrecorded immune exposures. Germline lookup yields CDR1 SGHNT and CDR2 YENEEA. The CDR3 length is 16 residues. The V gene lost 5 bases and the J gene lost 4 bases, with 20 bases spanning the gap. The PCR contained 60 Vbeta and 13 Jbeta primers. Generated by immunoSEQ multiplex PCR, the TCRdb table keeps only in-frame clones and is missing some. Here the sample spans around 200,000 clones, around 80% being singletons.

This sequence originates from an older woman in good health and CMV-seropositive. The rearrangement links TRBV11-3 to TRBJ2-5; possibly TRBD1 for D (6 bases). The sequenced sample consisted of PBMCs. The CDR3 coding sequence is TGTGCCAGCAGCGTAACAGGGAAAGGAGGAGGAGAGACCCAGTACTTC. This encodes CASSVTGKGGGETQYF.